The 23 T cell receptor beta chains below were found in one sample sequenced in a study of T-cell reconstitution after alpha-beta-depleted transplantation in children (dated by TCRdb to the mid-2010s). The protocol used for the library was PCR. TCRdb records Illumina HiSeq 2500 as the sequencer. To normalize quantification of the TCRbeta repertoire, the TCR libraries were built with molecular barcoding that relied on unique molecular identifiers. The public reads were quality trimmed at Q25 with fastp and then assembled into clones with MiXCR by TCRdb, keeping productive beta chains. A single entry per CDR3 protein holds the most common genes and DNA from its merged rows. This sample has hundreds of thousands of distinct CDR3 sequences in its table, and 8% to 11% of those were observed once. The ten largest clones take up about 4% of the sample. This sample comprised PBMCs from the stem cell graft donor, obtained from the stem cell graft. These receptors were taken from a human donor who donated a stem cell graft to a child with acute myeloid leukemia.

At least ten counts were recorded for this clonotype. V usage is TRBV12-3 or TRBV12-4 and J usage is TRBJ2-7; D is perhaps TRBD2 (5 bases). This CDR3 region has 13 residues. With 0 bases removed from V and 5 bases from J, the gap between germline ends came to 8 bases. CDR3: CASSLAGANEQYF. The CDR3, as DNA: TGTGCCAGCAGTTTAGCGGGAGCAAACGAGCAGTACTTC.

At least ten counts were recorded for this clonotype. V usage is TRBV28 and J usage is TRBJ2-2; no reliable D call. Germline V lookup: CDR1 MDHEN, CDR2 SYDVKM. Trimming shortened V by 7 bases and J by 4 bases, and 10 bases separated the two germline ends. The CDR3 runs 13 residues. The CDR3 nucleotides are TGTGCCAGCATGGGTTCTATCACCGGGGAGCTGTTTTTT. It specifies CASMGSITGELFF.

In this sample, this clonotype turned up a few times. This chain connects TRBV6-1 to TRBJ2-7; D ambiguous. Germline CDR1 reads MNHNS; CDR2 reads SASEGT. V gave up 5 bases and J gave up 2 bases, with 22 bases separating them. The CDR3 contains 17 residues. CDR3 loop: CASSRAVWTHSPYEQYF. DNA for the CDR3: TGTGCCAGCAGTCGGGCCGTATGGACCCACTCCCCCTACGAGCAGTACTTC.

The V and J genes are TRBV20-1 and TRBJ1-1; possibly TRBD1 for D (6 bases). The CDR3 spans 11 residues. Trimming removed 6 bases from V and 9 bases from J, with 14 bases in between. CDR1 is DFQATT and CDR2 is SNEGSKA in the germline V gene (reference sequence). The CDR3 is CSASAGGQAFF. In DNA, the CDR3 is TGCAGTGCAAGTGCTGGGGGCCAAGCTTTCTTT.

The chain joins TRBV10-3 to TRBJ2-3; D gene uncertain. Per germline, CDR1 ENHRY and CDR2 SYGVKD. The CDR3 spans 16 residues. V was clipped by 3 bases and J by 2 bases, with 15 bases between them. In DNA form, the CDR3 reads TGTGCCATCAGTGAACGCCGAACTACTTCCACAGATACGCAGTATTTT. It is translated as CAISERRTTSTDTQYF.

This clonotype was recorded many times. The CDR3 spells CASSLGAGREQYF. The DNA of the CDR3 is TGCGCCAGCAGCTTGGGAGCGGGCCGAGAGCAGTACTTC. The V and J genes are TRBV5-1 and TRBJ2-7; maybe TRBD2 (6 bases). Trimming removed 0 bases at V and 7 bases at J, with 11 bases between. The CDR3 is 13 amino acids. The germline V gene encodes CDR1 SGHRS and CDR2 YFSETQ.

This clonotype showed up many times. The chain employs TRBV5-1 and TRBJ2-7; 8 bases are a match to TRBD1. Per the germline V gene, CDR1 is SGHRS and CDR2 is YFSETQ. The CDR3 is made up of 15 amino acids. Trimming removed 4 bases from V and 5 bases from J; junction bases left unmatched: 11. CDR3 protein: CASSPSPTGANEQYF. The CDR3 nucleotides read TGCGCCAGCAGCCCGAGCCCGACAGGGGCCAACGAGCAGTACTTC.

The genes are TRBV12-3 or TRBV12-4 and TRBJ1-1; no definite D call. The V and J ends lost 3 bases and 0 bases respectively, with 5 bases between them. CDR3 size: 13 residues. CDR3 amino acids: CASSLWMNTEAFF. The CDR3 DNA sequence: TGTGCCAGCAGTTTGTGGATGAACACTGAAGCTTTCTTT.

This clonotype has more than one count but fewer than ten. J is TRBJ2-1 and V is TRBV7-2; TRBD2 matches 8 bases. The V segment lost 5 bases and the J segment 5 bases; nucleotides outside the gene matches: 11. Germline values: CDR1 SGHTA, CDR2 FQGNSA. The CDR3 has 16 residues. This CDR3 is CASSRNIAGTNNEQFF. CDR3 sequence (DNA): TGTGCCAGCAGCCGTAATATAGCGGGGACTAACAATGAGCAGTTCTTC.

This clonotype appeared a few times. The chain recombines TRBV29-1 with TRBJ2-5; no definite D call. From germline, CDR1 is SQVTM and CDR2 ANQGSEA. V gave up 3 bases and J gave up 5 bases, with 7 bases separating them. CDR3 length equals 11 residues. The CDR3 loop reads CSVDVGETQYF. CDR3 in DNA: TGCAGCGTTGATGTAGGGGAGACCCAGTACTTC. Filled out from reference TRBV29-1 and TRBJ2-5, the complete variable domain reads SAVISQKPSRDICQRGTSLTIQCQVDSQVTMMFWYRQQPGQSLTLIATANQGSEATYESGFVIDKFPISRPNLTFSTLTVSNMSPEDSSIYLCSVDVGETQYFGPGTRLLVL.

Regarding this clonotype: This may be a read error: a much more frequent sequence differs by one nucleotide. This is likely a read error, given that the CDR3 carries no conserved phenylalanine or tryptophan at its end. V and J are TRBV10-3 and TRBJ2-1; 11 bases are a match to TRBD2. The CDR3 spans 15 residues. Trimming removed 6 bases from V and 10 bases from J; junction bases left unmatched: 11. In germline, CDR1 is ENHRY, CDR2 SYGVKD. The CDR3: CAISLLTSGTKEQFL. CDR3 in DNA: TGTGCCATCAGCTTACTGACTAGCGGGACAAAGGAGCAGTTCCTC.

This CDR3 reads CASSQEASLTDTQYF. CDR3 sequence (DNA): TGTGCCAGCAGCCAAGAGGCTAGCCTCACAGATACGCAGTATTTT. The rearrangement uses TRBV4-2 and TRBJ2-3; perhaps TRBD2 as D (5 bases). CDR1 is LGHNA, CDR2 YNFKEQ, per germline. The CDR3 is made up of 15 amino acids. V lost 0 bases and J lost 2, with 9 bases in between.

This clonotype was seen repeatedly, ten times or more. This sequence joins TRBV20-1 and TRBJ2-1; TRBD2 matches at 12 bases. Per the germline V gene, CDR1 is DFQATT and CDR2 is SNEGSKA (reference sequence). The V gene end was trimmed by 2 bases and the J gene end by 4 bases; junction bases not matched to a gene: 3. This CDR3 is built from 15 residues. The CDR3 DNA sequence: TGCAGTGCTAGAACACTAGCGGGAGGTTACAATGAGCAGTTCTTC. Its translation: CSARTLAGGYNEQFF.

The chain carries TRBV11-2 and TRBJ2-7, with TRBD2 identical over 13 bases. Germline CDR1 and CDR2: SGHAT and FQNNGV. With 5 bases clipped from V and 7 bases from J, the junction kept 5 bases outside the gene matches. CDR3 length: 14 residues. The CDR3 DNA reads as TGTGCCAGCAGCAGGACTAGCGGGAGTTTTGAGCAGTACTTC. As protein: CASSRTSGSFEQYF.

This clonotype was recorded a few times. V usage is TRBV4-3 and J usage is TRBJ2-3, with 8 bases fitting TRBD2. With 0 bases clipped from V and 1 base from J, the junction kept 6 bases outside the gene matches. CDR3 length: 17 amino acids. Per germline, CDR1 LGHNA and CDR2 YSLEER. CDR3 nucleotides: TGCGCCAGCAGCCAAGATTTCCGGCGGGGGGGCACAGATACGCAGTATTTT. Translation: CASSQDFRRGGTDTQYF.

The chain employs TRBV20-1 and TRBJ2-3; the D is unclear. Trimming pared 0 bases from V and 0 bases from J, leaving 7 bases between. The germline gives CDR1 DFQATT, CDR2 SNEGSKA (reference sequence). The CDR3 has 14 amino acids. DNA for the CDR3: TGCAGTGCTAGAGATGCGCGGAGCACAGATACGCAGTATTTT. Residues: CSARDARSTDTQYF.

This clonotype was seen more than once but under ten times. Here the CDR3 reads CASGRFAGANVLTF. CDR3 DNA sequence: TGTGCCAGCGGAAGGTTTGCTGGGGCCAACGTCCTGACTTTC. J is TRBJ2-6 and V is TRBV13, with D unresolved. CDR3 length: 14 residues. V lost 8 bases and J lost 2, with 10 bases in between. The germline V gene encodes CDR1 PRHDT and CDR2 FYEKMQ (reference sequence).

This clonotype was seen more than once but under ten times. The V call is TRBV10-3, the J call TRBJ2-3; 7 nucleotides agree with TRBD2. Germline V CDR1 and CDR2: ENHRY, SYGVKD. CDR3 length: 13 amino acids. Trimming cost V 7 bases and J 2 bases; bases outside gene matches: 3. The CDR3 DNA sequence: TGTGCCATCATGCTAGCGGCCACAGATACGCAGTATTTT. Its translation: CAIMLAATDTQYF.

The chain is built from TRBV5-1 and TRBJ2-7, with D possibly being TRBD1 (5 bases). Germline V gene sequence: CDR1 SGHRS, CDR2 YFSETQ. The CDR3 has 15 amino acids. Trimming took off 3 bases at V and 6 bases at J, with 19 bases between the two ends. The CDR3 sequence: CASSSRTTVSAEQYF. CDR3 sequence (DNA): TGCGCCAGCAGCTCCAGGACGACAGTCAGCGCCGAGCAGTACTTC.

This clonotype was recorded a few times. This sequence joins TRBV12-3 or TRBV12-4 and TRBJ1-1, with D unclear. The CDR3 consists of 14 residues. The germline V and J ends were trimmed by 6 bases and 1 base, with 12 bases remaining between them. The CDR3 is CASSPGRWNTEAFF. The CDR3 DNA is TGTGCCAGCAGCCCGGGGAGGTGGAACACTGAAGCTTTCTTT.

The genes are TRBV5-6 and TRBJ1-4; D is unresolved. Germline V gene sequence: CDR1 SGHDT, CDR2 YYEEEE. The CDR3 contains 14 residues. V was trimmed by 0 bases and J by 8 bases, leaving 11 bases between them. In DNA form, the CDR3 reads TGTGCCAGCAGCTTGGCCAAGAAGAGGGAAAAACTGTTTTTT. This codes for CASSLAKKREKLFF.

This chain connects TRBV3-1 to TRBJ2-2, with 10 nucleotides matching TRBD1. After removal of 5 bases from V and 6 bases from J, the junction contained 9 bases not matched to a gene. Per the germline V gene, CDR1 is LGHDT and CDR2 is YNNKEL (reference sequence). This CDR3 is 16 amino acids long. The chain's CDR3 is CASSTRTGGTSGELFF. DNA for the CDR3: TGTGCCAGCAGCACCCGGACAGGGGGGACTTCCGGGGAGCTGTTTTTT.

This clonotype came up many times. This chain uses TRBV20-1 with TRBJ2-5; D may be TRBD1 (5 bases). Trimming pared 4 bases from V and 5 bases from J, leaving 14 bases between. This CDR3 spans 13 amino acids. CDR1 is DFQATT and CDR2 is SNEGSKA in the germline V gene (reference sequence). CDR3 residues: CSANPQGQETQYF. The CDR3 DNA sequence: TGCAGTGCTAATCCTCAGGGCCAGGAGACCCAGTACTTC.